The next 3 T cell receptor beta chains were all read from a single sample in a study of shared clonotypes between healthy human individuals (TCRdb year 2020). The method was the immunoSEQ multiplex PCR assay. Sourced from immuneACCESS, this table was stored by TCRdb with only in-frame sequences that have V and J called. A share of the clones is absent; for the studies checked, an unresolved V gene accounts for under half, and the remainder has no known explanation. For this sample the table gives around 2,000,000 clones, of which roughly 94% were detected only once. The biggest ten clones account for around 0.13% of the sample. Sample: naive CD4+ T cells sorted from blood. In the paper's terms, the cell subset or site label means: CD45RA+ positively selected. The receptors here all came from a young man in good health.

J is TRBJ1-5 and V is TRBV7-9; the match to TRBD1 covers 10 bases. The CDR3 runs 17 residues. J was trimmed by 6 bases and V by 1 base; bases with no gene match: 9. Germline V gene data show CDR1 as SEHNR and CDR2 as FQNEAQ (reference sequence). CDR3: CASSLESGTGARQPQHF. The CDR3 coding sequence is TGTGCCAGCAGCTTAGAATCGGGGACAGGGGCTCGTCAGCCCCAGCATTTT.

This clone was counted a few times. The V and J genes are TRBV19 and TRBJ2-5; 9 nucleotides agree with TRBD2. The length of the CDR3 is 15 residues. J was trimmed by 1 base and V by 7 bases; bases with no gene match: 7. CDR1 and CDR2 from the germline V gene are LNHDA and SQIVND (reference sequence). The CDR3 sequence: CASKGGRAIQETQYF. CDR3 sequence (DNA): TGTGCCAGTAAGGGCGGGAGGGCCATCCAAGAGACCCAGTACTTC.

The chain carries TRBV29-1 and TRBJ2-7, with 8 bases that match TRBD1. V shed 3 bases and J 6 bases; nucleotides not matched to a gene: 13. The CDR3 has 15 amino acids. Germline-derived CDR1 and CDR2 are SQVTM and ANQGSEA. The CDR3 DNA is TGCAGCGTTGAGAAATTGGGGAGGACAGGGCGCGAGCAGTACTTC. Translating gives CSVEKLGRTGREQYF.